Following are 8 T cell receptor beta chains from one sample sequenced in a study of T cell responses to AZD1222 COVID-19 vaccine. Sequencing used immunoSEQ multiplex PCR; TCRdb keeps in-frame clones, though not all of them. This sample has approximately 110,000 clones, with roughly 90% found just once. This sample comprised peripheral blood, obtained on day 0 of AZD1222 vaccination. The receptors stem from an adult in good health.

The chain uses TRBV14 and TRBJ2-3; D not resolved. V was shortened by 3 bases and J by 6 bases, with 10 bases between the two germline ends. The CDR3 has 13 residues. Per germline, CDR1 SGHDN and CDR2 FVKESK. CDR3 nucleotides: TGTGCCAGCAGCCAGGGTGAAGTGGATACGCAGTATTTT. Protein: CASSQGEVDTQYF.

The V and J genes are TRBV10-3 and TRBJ1-1; D gene ambiguous. This CDR3 has 13 amino acids. Per germline, CDR1 ENHRY and CDR2 SYGVKD. Trimming cost V 7 bases and J 3 bases, with 12 bases left between them. The CDR3, as DNA: TGTGCCATCACCTTACAGTTACACACTGAAGCTTTCTTT. It specifies CAITLQLHTEAFF.

The gene calls are TRBV7-2 and TRBJ1-5; perhaps TRBD1 as D (6 bases). V was trimmed by 5 bases and J by 8 bases, leaving 16 bases between them. CDR3 size: 14 residues. The V gene's germline CDR1 is SGHTA and CDR2 FQGNSA. The CDR3 coding sequence is TGTGCCAGCAGCCATGTAGGGGGGTTGAAGCCCCAGCATTTT. This sequence encodes CASSHVGGLKPQHF. The complete variable domain, with remaining parts taken from reference TRBV7-2 and TRBJ1-5, reads GAGVSQSPSNKVTEKGKDVELRCDPISGHTALYWYRQSLGQGLEFLIYFQGNSAPDKSGLPSDRFSAERTGGSVSTLTIQRTQQEDSAVYLCASSHVGGLKPQHFGDGTRLSIL.

This clone was seen just once. V and J are TRBV19 and TRBJ1-6; TRBD1 might be the D (5 bases). In germline, CDR1 is LNHDA, CDR2 SQIVND (reference sequence). The V gene lost 9 bases and the J gene lost 6 bases, with 12 bases spanning the gap. The CDR3 length is 13 residues. The CDR3 loop is CASRGDGNSPLHF. DNA of the CDR3: TGTGCCAGCCGGGGCGACGGTAATTCACCCCTCCACTTT.

The rearrangement links TRBV3-1 (or the pseudogene TRBV3-2) to TRBJ2-7; possibly TRBD2 for D (6 bases). The ends were cut back, 3 bases at V and 6 bases at J, with 9 bases in the middle. The CDR3 contains 12 residues. The germline CDR1 and CDR2 sequences are LGHDT and YNNKEL (reference sequence). The DNA of the CDR3 is TGTGCCAGCAGCCATAAAGCGGGCGAGCAGTACTTC. Amino acids: CASSHKAGEQYF.

The V and J genes are TRBV9 and TRBJ2-1; the D is unclear. The ends were cut back, 4 bases at V and 4 bases at J, with 9 bases in the middle. The CDR3 totals 13 residues. Germline-derived CDR1 and CDR2 are SGDLS and YYNGEE. CDR3 DNA: TGTGCCAGCAGCTACGGGTCTTACAATGAGCAGTTCTTC. This codes for CASSYGSYNEQFF.

This CDR3 is CASSLLGQFYGYTF. The CDR3 coding sequence is TGTGCCAGCAGTTTATTAGGGCAGTTCTATGGCTACACCTTC. The rearrangement uses TRBV28 and TRBJ1-2; D is uncertain. CDR1 is MDHEN and CDR2 is SYDVKM in the germline V gene. The V gene lost 1 base and the J gene lost 4 bases, with 10 bases spanning the gap. CDR3 size: 14 residues.

The chain recombines TRBV5-1 with TRBJ2-1; D uncertain. V gave up 3 bases and J gave up 2 bases, with 12 bases separating them. The CDR3 is 15 residues long. Germline-derived CDR1 and CDR2 are SGHRS and YFSETQ. This chain's CDR3 is CASSSDGFAYNEQFF. The DNA of the CDR3 is TGCGCCAGCAGCTCGGACGGGTTCGCCTACAATGAGCAGTTCTTC.